The next 32 T cell receptor beta chains were all read from a single sample in a study of T cell changes during pregnancy in multiple sclerosis (dated by TCRdb to the late 2010s). Library prep was done by the immunoSEQ multiplex PCR assay. TCRdb obtained this table from immuneACCESS and retained in-frame rearrangements with V and J assigned. These tables miss some clones; where compared with another copy, unresolved V genes account for less than half of the shortfall, and the remainder is unexplained. The sample table holds 70,000 to 100,000 clones, of which about 93% were seen once. The ten largest clones capture about 1.3% of the sample. Source: peripheral blood, taken in the third trimester of pregnancy. The receptor source for this set is a female donor in good health, enrolled as a control in a pregnancy study.

The V call is TRBV5-1, the J call TRBJ2-3, with 9 bases lining up with TRBD1. The CDR3 extends over 16 amino acids. CDR1 and CDR2 from the germline V gene are SGHRS and YFSETQ. Trimming at V came to 4 bases and at J to 2 bases, leaving 8 bases not matched to a gene. The CDR3 loop reads CASSRSGQGITDTQYF. The CDR3 region has the DNA TGCGCCAGCAGCCGTTCAGGACAGGGGATCACAGATACGCAGTATTTT.

The gene calls are TRBV29-1 and TRBJ2-1, with TRBD1 as a possible D gene (5 bases). The V and J ends lost 7 bases and 4 bases respectively, with 14 bases between them. Germline V gene lookup returns CDR1 SQVTM and CDR2 ANQGSEA. The length of the CDR3 is 13 residues. The CDR3 loop is CSATKGVYNEQFF. For the CDR3, the DNA is TGCAGCGCGACAAAAGGGGTTTACAATGAGCAGTTCTTC.

The chain recombines TRBV11-3 with TRBJ2-1; 11 bases fit TRBD2. Looked up from germline, CDR1 is SGHNT and CDR2 is YENEEA. The CDR3 has 15 amino acids. Unmatched junction bases numbered 3, after V lost 5 bases and J lost 3 bases. As DNA, the CDR3 is TGTGCCAGCAGCCAGGGACTAGCGGTCTACAATGAGCAGTTCTTC. Translation: CASSQGLAVYNEQFF.

V usage is TRBV10-2 and J usage is TRBJ1-1, with D unresolved. Per germline, CDR1 WSHSY and CDR2 SAAADI. Trimming stripped 6 bases from V and 3 bases from J, with 11 bases between. The CDR3 is 13 amino acids. Written as DNA, the CDR3 is TGCGCCAGCAGGATCAGAATGGACACTGAAGCTTTCTTT. It yields the protein CASRIRMDTEAFF.

The rearrangement joins TRBV28 to TRBJ1-2, with D uncertain. The CDR3 runs 14 residues. Deletions cut 3 bases from V and 5 bases from J, with 13 bases between. Germline V gene sequence: CDR1 MDHEN, CDR2 SYDVKM. The CDR3 sequence is CASSLVAVRYGYTF. For the CDR3, the DNA is TGTGCCAGCAGTTTGGTGGCGGTCCGATATGGCTACACCTTC.

This chain links TRBV5-1 with TRBJ1-2; 9 bases line up with TRBD1. In germline, CDR1 is SGHRS, CDR2 YFSETQ. The CDR3 is made up of 14 amino acids. Losses at the gene ends were 4 bases for V and 6 bases for J; bases not matched to a gene: 7. DNA for the CDR3: TGCGCCAGCAGCCCGGGGACAGGGAGGAATGGCTACACCTTC. Protein: CASSPGTGRNGYTF.

The CDR3 DNA reads as TGCAGTGCTCGACGCGGGGGGCAGTATTTT. Its protein product is CSARRGGQYF. This sequence joins TRBV20-1 and TRBJ2-3; 7 bases match TRBD2. This CDR3 comprises 10 residues. V gave up 5 bases and J gave up 11 bases; unmatched junction bases: 4. Germline CDR1 DFQATT, CDR2 SNEGSKA (reference sequence).

This clone occurred once. The chain carries TRBV7-8 and TRBJ1-5; TRBD1 aligns across 7 bases. In germline, CDR1 is SGHVS, CDR2 FQNEAQ. The V segment lost 4 bases and the J segment 4 bases; nucleotides outside the gene matches: 4. The CDR3 sequence is 14 residues long. The CDR3 spells CASSSGQPNQPQHF. The CDR3 DNA sequence: TGTGCCAGCAGCTCGGGACAGCCAAATCAGCCCCAGCATTTT.

This clone has a single count. The chain has TRBV11-2 and TRBJ2-2, with a tentative D call TRBD2 (5 bases). In germline, CDR1 is SGHAT, CDR2 FQNNGV. Between the trimmed V and J ends, which lost 4 bases and 7 bases, there was a span of 13 bases. This CDR3 comprises 14 residues. In DNA form, the CDR3 reads TGTGCCAGCAGCTCTGCCACTAGGGTCGGGGAGCTGTTTTTT. The encoded protein is CASSSATRVGELFF.

This chain connects TRBV5-1 to TRBJ1-2; a weak D match, TRBD1 (6 bases). Germline V gene sequence: CDR1 SGHRS, CDR2 YFSETQ. Trimming stripped 4 bases from V and 0 bases from J, with 13 bases between. This CDR3 has 15 amino acids. The CDR3 loop reads CASSPTGSPNYGYTF. The CDR3 DNA is TGCGCCAGCAGCCCGACAGGTAGCCCTAACTATGGCTACACCTTC.

V is TRBV6-1 and J is TRBJ1-1; maybe TRBD1 (6 bases). The germline V gene encodes CDR1 MNHNS and CDR2 SASEGT. The CDR3 contains 14 residues. Between the trimmed V and J ends, which lost 7 bases and 2 bases, there was a span of 14 bases. CDR3 coding DNA: TGTGCCAGCACCCAAGCGGGGGCCAACACTGAAGCTTTCTTT. This encodes CASTQAGANTEAFF.

The chain recombines TRBV5-6 with TRBJ2-5; 8 bases are shared with TRBD1. J lost 5 bases, V lost 1 base, and 1 base had no gene match. The CDR3 extends over 13 amino acids. Germline loops: CDR1 SGHDT, CDR2 YYEEEE. The CDR3 DNA is TGTGCCAGCAGCTTGCGGGACAGGGAGACCCAGTACTTC. This sequence encodes CASSLRDRETQYF.

The chain has TRBV5-5 and TRBJ1-2, with D unresolved. Germline assignment: CDR1 SGHKS and CDR2 YYEKEE (reference sequence). Trimming took 4 bases from V and 2 from J, leaving 9 bases between them. This CDR3 comprises 13 residues. The CDR3 region is CASSDGGNYGYTF. CDR3 coding DNA: TGTGCCAGCAGCGATGGAGGGAACTATGGCTACACCTTC. The variable domain in full, completed from reference TRBV5-5 and TRBJ1-2, reads DAGVTQSPTHLIKTRGQQVTLRCSPISGHKSVSWYQQVLGQGPQFIFQYYEKEERGRGNFPDRFSARQFPNYSSELNVNALLLGDSALYLCASSDGGNYGYTFGSGTRLTVV.

The count of this clone is one. The CDR3 spells CASSPLFIGNQPQHF. The CDR3 nucleotides are TGCGCCAGCAGCCCTTTGTTTATTGGCAATCAGCCCCAGCATTTT. The rearrangement uses TRBV4-1 and TRBJ1-5; D is undetermined. Trimming stripped 4 bases from V and 2 bases from J, with 12 bases between. CDR1 is MGHRA and CDR2 is YSYEKL in the germline V gene. CDR3 length equals 15 residues.

This clone appeared once. V and J are TRBV2 and TRBJ1-2; 9 nucleotides line up with TRBD1. In germline, CDR1 is SNHLY, CDR2 FYNNEI. V was clipped by 6 bases and J by 4 bases; unmatched bases: 3. CDR3 length equals 13 residues. The CDR3 sequence: CASSGQGSYGYTF. CDR3 coding DNA: TGTGCCAGCAGCGGACAGGGGAGCTATGGCTACACCTTC.

The chain links TRBV7-2 to TRBJ1-1; D perhaps matches TRBD1 (6 bases). The CDR3 loop spans 13 amino acids. The germline CDR1 and CDR2 sequences are SGHTA and FQGNSA. V lost 6 bases and J lost 5, with 13 bases in between. The CDR3 region has the DNA TGTGCCAGCAGGTGGGCAGGGGAAACTGAAGCTTTCTTT. This gives the protein CASRWAGETEAFF.

This clone was observed a single time. This rearrangement joins TRBV27 to TRBJ2-1, with 9 bases fitting TRBD2. CDR3 length: 14 residues. Germline CDR1 and CDR2: MNHEY and SMNVEV (reference sequence). J gave up 4 bases and V 7 bases, and 5 bases lay outside the gene matches. This CDR3 reads CASKAGGNYNEQFF. The DNA for the CDR3 is TGTGCCAGCAAGGCGGGAGGGAATTACAATGAGCAGTTCTTC.

In nucleotides, the CDR3 is TGTGCCAGCAGCGGAAGTAGGACTAGCGGTTTCTACGAGCAGTACTTC. Translating it yields CASSGSRTSGFYEQYF. This chain uses TRBV7-9 with TRBJ2-7; 10 bases fit TRBD2. CDR3 length: 16 residues. J was trimmed by 3 bases and V by 5 bases; bases with no gene match: 10. Germline V gene sequence: CDR1 SEHNR, CDR2 FQNEAQ (reference sequence).

The chain carries TRBV6-5 and TRBJ1-3, with 8 positions matching TRBD1. Germline V CDR1 and CDR2: MNHEY, SVGAGI. The V segment lost 2 bases and the J segment 3 bases; nucleotides outside the gene matches: 6. This CDR3 has 16 amino acids. CDR3 nucleotide sequence: TGTGCCAGCAGTTACACAGGGGGGGAAAGTGGAAACACCATATATTTT. This gives the protein CASSYTGGESGNTIYF.

The rearrangement links TRBV2 to TRBJ1-3; perhaps TRBD1 as D (6 bases). Germline V CDR1 and CDR2: SNHLY, FYNNEI. Trimming took off 3 bases at V and 2 bases at J, with 11 bases between the two ends. The CDR3 totals 15 residues. CDR3: CASSDEGGAGNTIYF. The CDR3 DNA reads as TGTGCCAGCAGTGACGAAGGGGGAGCTGGAAACACCATATATTTT. The full variable domain, in which reference TRBV2 and TRBJ1-3 provide the parts outside the CDR3, is EPEVTQTPSHQVTQMGQEVILRCVPISNHLYFYWYRQILGQKVEFLVSFYNNEISEKSEIFDDQFSVERPDGSNFTLKIRSTKLEDSAMYFCASSDEGGAGNTIYFGEGSWLTVV.

The V and J genes are TRBV7-9 and TRBJ2-1, with D possibly matching TRBD1 (6 bases). The germline V gene has CDR1 SEHNR and CDR2 FQNEAQ (reference sequence). Trimming removed 5 bases at V and 10 bases at J, with 9 bases between. This CDR3 has 11 residues. This chain's CDR3 is CASSPDREQFF. CDR3 bases: TGTGCCAGCAGCCCGGACAGAGAGCAGTTCTTC.

This clone was seen only once. V and J are TRBV28 and TRBJ2-3, with TRBD2 matching 14 bases. The V gene end was trimmed by 5 bases and the J gene end by 6 bases; junction bases not matched to a gene: 7. Looked up from germline, CDR1 is MDHEN and CDR2 is SYDVKM. CDR3 length: 16 amino acids. CDR3 in amino acids: CASSPQGLAGADTQYF. The CDR3 bases are TGTGCCAGCAGTCCCCAGGGACTAGCGGGAGCGGATACGCAGTATTTT.

This sequence joins TRBV7-2 and TRBJ1-1, with D unclear. Per germline, CDR1 SGHTA and CDR2 FQGNSA. The germline V and J ends were trimmed by 5 bases and 6 bases, with 10 bases remaining between them. The CDR3 has 12 residues. CDR3 DNA: TGTGCCAGCAGCACGAGGGATTCTGAAGCTTTCTTT. Translation: CASSTRDSEAFF.

The genes are TRBV7-7 and TRBJ2-5; 7 bases map to TRBD1. Germline CDR1 reads SSHAT; CDR2 reads FNYEAQ (reference sequence). The CDR3 is 13 amino acids. Unmatched junction bases numbered 10, after V lost 10 bases and J lost 5 bases. The CDR3 is CATADRVGETQYF. In nucleotides, the CDR3 is TGTGCCACGGCCGACAGGGTGGGCGAGACCCAGTACTTC. Full variable domain (remainder filled in from reference TRBV7-7 and TRBJ2-5): GAGVSQSPRYKVTKRGQDVTLRCDPISSHATLYWYQQALGQGPEFLTYFNYEAQPDKSGLPSDRFSAERPEGSISTLTIQRTEQRDSAMYRCATADRVGETQYFGPGTRLLVL.

This clone has just one count. The V gene is TRBV6-5, the J gene TRBJ2-5; 9 bases match TRBD1. The J call may be mistaken, given a closer DNA end match to TRBJ2-7. This CDR3 has 13 residues. Germline CDR1 is MNHEY and CDR2 is SVGAGI. The CDR3 DNA reads TGTGCCAGCAGTTACGGACAGGGGTCCGAGCAGTACTTC. Its protein product is CASSYGQGSEQYF.

The rearrangement joins TRBV7-8 to TRBJ2-1; TRBD1 matches at 9 bases. Germline V gives CDR1 SGHVS, CDR2 FQNEAQ. The V segment lost 5 bases and the J segment 7 bases; nucleotides outside the gene matches: 12. There are 16 residues in the CDR3. CDR3 region: CASSPLQGDRVNEQFF. The CDR3 DNA is TGTGCCAGCAGCCCACTACAGGGGGACAGGGTAAATGAGCAGTTCTTC.

The rearrangement links TRBV4-1 to TRBJ2-4; TRBD2 matches 11 bases. Germline assignment: CDR1 MGHRA and CDR2 YSYEKL. This CDR3 comprises 19 residues. The trim removed 4 bases at V and 1 base at J, leaving 12 bases unmatched. In nucleotides, the CDR3 is TGCGCCAGCAGCCGAACTAGCGGGAGAACGGGGGATGCCAAAAACATTCAGTACTTC. It specifies CASSRTSGRTGDAKNIQYF.

The chain carries TRBV5-1 and TRBJ2-2; a possible D gene is TRBD1 (5 bases). V lost 9 bases, J lost 7 bases, and 19 bases lay in between. The CDR3 loop spans 14 amino acids. In germline, CDR1 is SGHRS, CDR2 YFSETQ. CDR3 coding DNA: TGCGCCACCCAAGGGTTTGGGGCTCACGGGGAGCTGTTTTTT. Residues: CATQGFGAHGELFF. Complete variable domain (other parts from reference TRBV5-1 and TRBJ2-2): KAGVTQTPRYLIKTRGQQVTLSCSPISGHRSVSWYQQTPGQGLQFLFEYFSETQRNKGNFPGRFSGRQFSNSRSEMNVSTLELGDSALYLCATQGFGAHGELFFGEGSRLTVL.

The V call is TRBV18, the J call TRBJ2-2; D ambiguous. With 5 bases removed from V and 8 bases from J, the gap between germline ends came to 15 bases. This CDR3 has 14 amino acids. Germline V gene data show CDR1 as KGHSH and CDR2 as LQKENI. The CDR3 loop is CASSGRSQIGELFF. CDR3 DNA: TGTGCCAGCTCAGGCCGGAGTCAAATAGGGGAGCTGTTTTTT.

The rearrangement links TRBV4-1 to TRBJ2-7, with D unclear. From germline, CDR1 is MGHRA and CDR2 YSYEKL. V lost 0 bases, J lost 2 bases, and 8 bases lay in between. The CDR3 sequence is 14 residues long. The CDR3, as DNA: TGCGCCAGCAGCCAAGAACACAGTACCTACGAGCAGTACTTC. Amino acid sequence: CASSQEHSTYEQYF.

The CDR3 nucleotides read TGCGCCAGCAGCCCGGAGGTTTTAGTAGGTGAGCAGTTCTTC. Residues: CASSPEVLVGEQFF. The V gene is TRBV5-1, the J gene TRBJ2-1; possible D gene TRBD2, 5 bases. This CDR3 has 14 amino acids. Germline assignment: CDR1 SGHRS and CDR2 YFSETQ. Trimming stripped 4 bases from V and 9 bases from J, with 17 bases between.

V is TRBV6-1 and J is TRBJ2-7; 7 positions match TRBD1. V dropped 8 bases and J dropped 2; count of bases not matched to a gene: 9. The CDR3 loop spans 14 amino acids. Germline V gene data show CDR1 as MNHNS and CDR2 as SASEGT. This chain's CDR3 is CASLGGLLTYEQYF. CDR3 in DNA: TGTGCCAGCTTAGGGGGCCTCCTCACCTACGAGCAGTACTTC.